This TCR beta chain was captured in a study of human T cells and chemical hapten exposure. Study in general: Patients got weekly scalp diphenylcyclopropenone doses over the approximately 24-week study.

V lost 5 bases to trimming and J lost 3 bases, with 16 bases between them. CDR1 and CDR2 (germline): MNHEY, SVGAGI. The CDR3 extends over 15 amino acids. Documented time point: patch test 2, 6 weeks after DPC sensitization. Treatment meaning: therapeutic diphenylcyclopropenone sensitization with weekly scalp DPC. This clonotype was picked up many times. TCRdb reanalysed the RACE reads using MiXCR and keeps one entry per CDR3 protein. Of tens of thousands of distinct CDR3 sequences in the sample, roughly 10% were seen once. This TCR was recovered from a woman aged 25-40 years with alopecia areata. Some clones in this sample may be carry-over from other donors' samples. This sequence joins TRBV6-5 and TRBJ1-1; maybe TRBD1 (5 bases). This specimen consisted of whole blood, obtained in connection with sensitization to the hapten diphenylcyclopropenone (DPC). For the CDR3, the DNA is TGTGCCAGCAGTCCGGCGGGTGGGGGTGACACTGAAGCTTTCTTT. Amino acids: CASSPAGGGDTEAFF.